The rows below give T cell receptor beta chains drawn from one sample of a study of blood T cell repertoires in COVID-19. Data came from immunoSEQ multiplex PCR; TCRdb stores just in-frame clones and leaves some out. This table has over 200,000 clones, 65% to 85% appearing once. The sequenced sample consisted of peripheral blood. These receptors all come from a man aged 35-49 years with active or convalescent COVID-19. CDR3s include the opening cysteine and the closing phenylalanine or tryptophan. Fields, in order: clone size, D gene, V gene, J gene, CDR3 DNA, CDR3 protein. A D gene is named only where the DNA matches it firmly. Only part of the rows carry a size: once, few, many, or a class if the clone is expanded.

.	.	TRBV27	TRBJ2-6	TGTGCCAGCAGTTTTCGGGGCTCTGGGGCCAACGTCCTGACTTTC	CASSFRGSGANVLTF
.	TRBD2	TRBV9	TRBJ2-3	TGTGCCAGCAGCATGGGACTAGCTAGGGATACGCAGTATTTT	CASSMGLARDTQYF
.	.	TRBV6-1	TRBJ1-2	TGTGCCAGCAGTGAAGCCGGCTACAGAGATTCTAACTATGGCTACACCTTC	CASSEAGYRDSNYGYTF
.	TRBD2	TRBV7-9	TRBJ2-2	TGTGCCAGCAGCTCGGGCGGAGGACTAGGCGGCGCCGGGGAGCTGTTTTTT	CASSSGGGLGGAGELFF
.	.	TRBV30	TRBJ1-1	TGTGCCTGGAACAGGGTAAACACTGAAGCTTTCTTT	CAWNRVNTEAFF
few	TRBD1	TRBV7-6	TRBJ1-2	TGTGCCAGCAGTTCTACAGGGGACGGCTATGGCTACACCTTC	CASSSTGDGYGYTF
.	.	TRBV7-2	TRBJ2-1	TGTGCCAGCAGCTTATCCTCCAGGAATGAGCAGTTCTTC	CASSLSSRNEQFF
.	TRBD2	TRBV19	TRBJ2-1	TGTGCCAGTAAGAAGGGACTAGCGGATCACAATGAGCAGTTCTTC	CASKKGLADHNEQFF
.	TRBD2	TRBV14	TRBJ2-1	TGTGCCAGCAGCCTTAAAGGACTAGATGAATACAATGAGCAGTTCTTC	CASSLKGLDEYNEQFF
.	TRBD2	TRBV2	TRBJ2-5	TGTGCCAGCAGCACCCCGGGACTACAAGAGACCCAGTACTTC	CASSTPGLQETQYF
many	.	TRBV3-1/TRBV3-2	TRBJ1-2	TGTGCCAGCAGCCAGTTTTCCCTCGGGGGGGGGAACTATGGCTACACCTTC	CASSQFSLGGGNYGYTF
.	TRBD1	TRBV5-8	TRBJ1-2	TGTGCCAGCAGCCACACAGGGGACTATGGCTACACCTTC	CASSHTGDYGYTF
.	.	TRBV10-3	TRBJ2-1	TGTGCCATCAGTGCCCTAGGGGCTGATGAGCAGTTCTTC	CAISALGADEQFF
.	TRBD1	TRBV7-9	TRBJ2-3	TGTGCCAGCAGCCTGAGACAGGGATGGAGCACAGATACGCAGTATTTT	CASSLRQGWSTDTQYF
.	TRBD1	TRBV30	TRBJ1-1	TGTGCCTGGGACAGGGGGCTTAACACTGAAGCTTTCTTT	CAWDRGLNTEAFF
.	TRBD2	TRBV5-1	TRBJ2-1	TGCGCCAGCAGCTTTGGCCCGGGACTAGCTAGCGATGAGCAGTTCTTC	CASSFGPGLASDEQFF
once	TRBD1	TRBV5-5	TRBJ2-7	TGTGCCAGCAGGATTACAGGGGGCTCCTACGAGCAGTACTTC	CASRITGGSYEQYF
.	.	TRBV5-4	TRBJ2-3	TGTGCCAGCAGCTGGGGGGGACAGGACCCCACTACAGATACGCAGTATTTT	CASSWGGQDPTTDTQYF
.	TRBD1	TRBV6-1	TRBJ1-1	TGTGCCAGCAGTGAAATGGGCAGGGGGCCGATTCGGAACACTGAAGCTTTCTTT	CASSEMGRGPIRNTEAFF
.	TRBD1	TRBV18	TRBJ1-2	TGTGCCAGCTCACCGGAACAGGGGGCGAAAGGCTACACCTTC	CASSPEQGAKGYTF
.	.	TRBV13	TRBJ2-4	TGTGCCAGCAGCTTAGGGGCACGAGCCAAAAACATTCAGTACTTC	CASSLGARAKNIQYF
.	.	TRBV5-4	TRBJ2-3	TGTGCCGGCCACATGTCAGATACGCAGTATTTT	CAGHMSDTQYF
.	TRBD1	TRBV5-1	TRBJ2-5	TGCGCCAGCAGCCTGGACAGGGTCGGAGAGACCCAGTACTTC	CASSLDRVGETQYF
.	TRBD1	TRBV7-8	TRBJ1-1	TGTGCCAGCAGCGAACAGGGGACGAACACTGAAGCTTTCTTT	CASSEQGTNTEAFF
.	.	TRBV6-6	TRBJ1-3	TGTGCCAGCTGCAGGTCTGCTGGAAACACCATATATTTT	CASCRSAGNTIYF
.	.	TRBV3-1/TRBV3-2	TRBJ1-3	TGTGCCAGCAGACCGACAGACATCTACTCTGGAAACACCATATATTTT	CASRPTDIYSGNTIYF
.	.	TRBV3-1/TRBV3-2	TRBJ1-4	TGTGCCAGCAGCCAAGGTCTAAGTGCAACTAATGAAAAACTGTTTTTT	CASSQGLSATNEKLFF
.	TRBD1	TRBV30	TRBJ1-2	TGTGCCTGGAAACAGGGGACTGTTAACTATGGCTACACCTTC	CAWKQGTVNYGYTF
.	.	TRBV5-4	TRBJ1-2	TGTGCCAGCAGCACCTCCGGGACAAGGCCTGTTGGCTATGGCTACACCTTC	CASSTSGTRPVGYGYTF
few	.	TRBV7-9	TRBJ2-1	TGTGCCAGCAGCTCCCCGTCTGACAATGAGCAGTTCTTC	CASSSPSDNEQFF
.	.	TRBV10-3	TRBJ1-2	TGTGCCATCAGTGAATCCTCGGCAGGTGGCTACACCTTC	CAISESSAGGYTF
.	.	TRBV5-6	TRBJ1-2	TGTGCCAGCAGCTTCCGACTTCGGGATAACTATGGCTACACCTTC	CASSFRLRDNYGYTF
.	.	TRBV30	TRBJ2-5	TGTGCCTGGAGTGTGGTCCGGGAGACCCAGTACTTC	CAWSVVRETQYF
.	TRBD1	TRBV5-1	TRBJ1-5	TGCGCCAGCAGCTTGAGTGGGACAGGAGATAATCAGCCCCAGCATTTT	CASSLSGTGDNQPQHF
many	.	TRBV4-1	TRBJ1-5	TGCGCCAGCAGCCAAGATGAAACAGGGAGACAGCCCCAGCATTTT	CASSQDETGRQPQHF
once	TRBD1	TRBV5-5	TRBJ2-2	TGTGCCAGCAGCTTCGACAGGGGGGCGAACACCGGGGAGCTGTTTTTT	CASSFDRGANTGELFF
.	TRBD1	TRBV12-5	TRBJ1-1	TGTGCTAGTGGCCAACTCATCCCCTACAGGGGGCGCACTGAAGCTTTCTTT	CASGQLIPYRGRTEAFF
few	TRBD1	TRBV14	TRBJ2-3	TGTGCCAGCAGAGGGACAGGGGGCACAGATACGCAGTATTTT	CASRGTGGTDTQYF
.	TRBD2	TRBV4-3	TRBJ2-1	TGCGCCAGCAGCCAAGATCTGGGGCTAGCGGGAGACAATGAGCAGTTCTTC	CASSQDLGLAGDNEQFF
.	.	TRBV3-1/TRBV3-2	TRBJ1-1	TGTGCCAGCAGCCACCTCTCCCGCGCAGGGCATAGAGCTTTCTTT	CASSHLSRAGHRAFF
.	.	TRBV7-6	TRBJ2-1	TGTGCCAGCAGCTTATTCTCAGGGCTAGGGAATGAGCAGTTCTTC	CASSLFSGLGNEQFF
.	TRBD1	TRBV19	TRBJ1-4	TGTGCCAGTACTACTCCGGGACAGGGGGCGGTGACTAATGAAAAACTGTTTTTT	CASTTPGQGAVTNEKLFF
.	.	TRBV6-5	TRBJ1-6	TGTGCCAGCAGTTACTGGGCTTTCGAAGCACCCCTCCACTTT	CASSYWAFEAPLHF
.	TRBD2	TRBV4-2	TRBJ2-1	TGTGCCAGCAACCAAATAATGTTGCGGGGGGGCAATGAGCAGTTCTTC	CASNQIMLRGGNEQFF
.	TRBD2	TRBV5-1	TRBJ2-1	TGCGCCAGCAGCCCGGGGACTAGCGGGAGCCACAATGAGCAGTTCTTC	CASSPGTSGSHNEQFF
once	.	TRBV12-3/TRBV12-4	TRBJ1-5	TGTGCCAGCAGTTTGGGGGCCGCGGGGCCCCAGCATTTT	CASSLGAAGPQHF
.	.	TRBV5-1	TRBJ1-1	TGCGCCAGCAGCTCTTCCGGGAAGAACACTGAAGCTTTCTTT	CASSSSGKNTEAFF
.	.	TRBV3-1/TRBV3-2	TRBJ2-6	TGTGCCAGCAGCCAAGTTGGGGGGGCAACTGGGGCCAACGTCCTGACTTTC	CASSQVGGATGANVLTF
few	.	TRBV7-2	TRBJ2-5	TGTGCCAGCAGCTTAGAGGGGGTCGGGACCCAGTACTTC	CASSLEGVGTQYF
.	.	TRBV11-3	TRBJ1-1	TGTGCCAGCAGCCCAACCCTGGGCTACAACACTGAAGCTTTCTTT	CASSPTLGYNTEAFF
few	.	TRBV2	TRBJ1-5	TGTGCCAGCAGTGAAAGCCCGATCAATCAGCCCCAGCATTTT	CASSESPINQPQHF
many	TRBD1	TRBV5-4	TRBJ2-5	TGTGCCAGCAGCTTGGGACAGGGGGAAACGGAGACCCAGTACTTC	CASSLGQGETETQYF
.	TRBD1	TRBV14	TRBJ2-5	TGTGCCAGCAGCCCCCTCGGGACAGGGTGGGAAGAGACCCAGTACTTC	CASSPLGTGWEETQYF
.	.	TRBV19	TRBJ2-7	TGTGCCAGTAGTATAGCCTCGGGCGAGCAGTACTTC	CASSIASGEQYF
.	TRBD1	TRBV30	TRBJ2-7	TGTGCCTGGAGTGTAACCCCGGGACAGTTGGGCCGGGAGCAGTACTTC	CAWSVTPGQLGREQYF
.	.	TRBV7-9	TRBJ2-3	TGTGCCAGCAGCTTCACAGGGCCAGATACGCAGTATTTT	CASSFTGPDTQYF
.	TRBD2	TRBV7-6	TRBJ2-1	TGTGCCAGCAGCCCTAGGGTGGGGCTAGGAGCGGGAGGAGTTAGTGAGCAGTTCTTC	CASSPRVGLGAGGVSEQFF
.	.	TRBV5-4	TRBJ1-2	TGTGCCAGCAGCTTGGATAGTGGCTACACCTTC	CASSLDSGYTF